The T cell receptor (beta chain) described here comes from a study of blood T cell repertoires in COVID-19. This clone was counted only a few times. Clones were sequenced by immunoSEQ multiplex PCR, and TCRdb holds only the in-frame ones, with some missing. The sample carries roughly 30,000 clones, around three quarters recorded once. The length of the CDR3 is 17 residues. V shed 1 base, J shed 0 bases, and the junction held 7 bases outside the gene matches. Germline V gene sequence: CDR1 SGHTA, CDR2 FQGNSA. The sample comprised peripheral blood. The chain joins TRBV7-2 to TRBJ2-7, with 9 bases that match TRBD2. This TCR derives from a man between 65 and 85 years old with acute or convalescent COVID-19. The CDR3, as DNA: TGTGCCAGCAGCTTAGAGGCGACTAGCGGCGTCTCCTACGAGCAGTACTTC. It is translated as CASSLEATSGVSYEQYF.